Listed here is a single T cell receptor beta chain. Its antigen is currently unknown. This entry is derived from a study of cytomegalovirus exposure and HLA in healthy donors. For the study at large: As released early, the data held roughly 85 million unique TCRs from HLA-typed donors. Genetic ancestry analysis placed more than 80% of the 350 to 500 donors that were genotyped in the Caucasian-associated cluster. Regarding the study as a whole: It was only CMV serostatus that was available as immune exposure information.

PCR primers comprised 60 Vbeta and 13 Jbeta primers. Profiled with immunoSEQ multiplex PCR; TCRdb holds only in-frame clones, not every one. The data contain about 90,000 clones, roughly 73% of them seen just once; the ten biggest clones take up roughly 2%. This CDR3 region has 14 residues. The V gene's germline CDR1 is SNHLY and CDR2 FYNNEI. Trimming took 7 bases from V and 0 from J, leaving 13 bases between them. The clonotype originates from a boy younger than 18 in good health and CMV-seronegative. V gene TRBV2 combines with J gene TRBJ2-7, with D possibly being TRBD1 (6 bases). The sequencing sample was made of PBMCs. CDR3 nucleotide sequence: TGTGCCAGCAAACCGGGACAAGGCTCCTACGAGCAGTACTTC. Amino acid sequence: CASKPGQGSYEQYF.